The 31 T cell receptor beta chains reported below all come from one sample, sequenced in a study of blood T cell repertoires in COVID-19 (dated by TCRdb to 2018 to 2020). Library preparation was by the immunoSEQ multiplex PCR assay. TCRdb provides this immuneACCESS table in a form limited to in-frame rearrangements. Some clones are lacking; in checked studies, under half of them reflect an unresolved V gene, and why the rest are absent is not known. The sample has 150,000 to 200,000 clones on record, about 87% of them singletons. Around 1.6% of the sample goes to the ten largest clones. The material sequenced was peripheral blood. The receptors were sampled from a woman aged 45-60 years with acute or convalescent COVID-19.

This chain connects TRBV27 to TRBJ1-6; the D gene is possibly TRBD1 (6 bases). Per the germline V gene, CDR1 is MNHEY and CDR2 is SMNVEV (reference sequence). The CDR3 is 15 amino acids. The V gene lost 5 bases and the J gene lost 9 bases, with 17 bases spanning the gap. The CDR3 DNA reads TGTGCCAGCAGTCCCAGAGGGCTCAGGGGTTCACCCCTCCACTTT. Translation gives CASSPRGLRGSPLHF.

The chain combines TRBV18 with TRBJ2-5; the match to TRBD2 covers 10 bases. Looked up from germline, CDR1 is KGHSH and CDR2 is LQKENI. V lost 1 base and J lost 2; bases outside the gene matches: 1. CDR3 length equals 15 residues. CDR3 DNA sequence: TGTGCCAGCTCACCACAACTAGCGGGGCAAGAGACCCAGTACTTC. Translating gives CASSPQLAGQETQYF.

The genes are TRBV19 and TRBJ1-2; 8 positions agree with TRBD1. The CDR3 totals 13 residues. V was clipped by 6 bases and J by 7 bases; unmatched bases: 7. Germline V gene lookup returns CDR1 LNHDA and CDR2 SQIVND (reference sequence). The CDR3 loop reads CASSSRQGLGYTF. The CDR3 DNA sequence: TGTGCCAGTAGCTCCCGACAGGGGCTTGGCTACACCTTC.

This chain joins TRBV19 and TRBJ1-1; 7 nucleotides line up with TRBD1. Unmatched junction bases numbered 1, after V lost 3 bases and J lost 0 bases. The CDR3 extends over 14 amino acids. Germline CDR1 reads LNHDA; CDR2 reads SQIVND (reference sequence). The CDR3, as DNA: TGTGCCAGTAGTATGGGGACAGTGAACACTGAAGCTTTCTTT. Amino acid sequence: CASSMGTVNTEAFF. Filled out from reference TRBV19 and TRBJ1-1, the complete variable domain reads DGGITQSPKYLFRKEGQNVTLSCEQNLNHDAMYWYRQDPGQGLRLIYYSQIVNDFQKGDIAEGYSVSREKKESFPLTVTSAQKNPTAFYLCASSMGTVNTEAFFGQGTRLTVV.

The gene calls are TRBV3-1 (or the pseudogene TRBV3-2) and TRBJ2-1; 8 bases are a match to TRBD1. V lost 7 bases to trimming and J lost 0 bases; unmatched junction nucleotides: 2. Germline loops: CDR1 LGHDT, CDR2 YNNKEL (reference sequence). The CDR3 spans 14 residues. The CDR3 DNA is TGTGCCAGCAAACAGGGGGACTCCTACAATGAGCAGTTCTTC. Translation gives CASKQGDSYNEQFF.

V and J are TRBV9 and TRBJ2-1; TRBD2 matches 8 bases. The germline V gene encodes CDR1 SGDLS and CDR2 YYNGEE. The CDR3 length is 17 residues. The ends lost 4 bases at V and 8 bases at J; junction bases unmatched: 17. The CDR3 spells CASSPRLASEWGDEQFF. CDR3 nucleotides: TGTGCCAGCAGCCCCCGACTAGCGTCCGAGTGGGGTGATGAGCAGTTCTTC. Using reference TRBV9 and TRBJ2-1 for the parts outside the CDR3, the full variable domain is DSGVTQTPKHLITATGQRVTLRCSPRSGDLSVYWYQQSLDQGLQFLIQYYNGEERAKGNILERFSAQQFPDLHSELNLSSLELGDSALYFCASSPRLASEWGDEQFFGPGTRLTVL.

This rearrangement joins TRBV7-2 to TRBJ1-4; the match to TRBD1 covers 8 bases. CDR3 length: 15 amino acids. From germline, CDR1 is SGHTA and CDR2 FQGNSA. Trimming at V came to 4 bases and at J to 3 bases, leaving 4 bases not matched to a gene. The CDR3 DNA is TGTGCCAGCAGCTCGAGACAGGGGCCTAATGAAAAACTGTTTTTT. Protein: CASSSRQGPNEKLFF.

A single count supports this clone. The J gene is TRBJ2-7, the V gene TRBV5-1, with a weak D call TRBD2 (5 bases). With 4 bases removed from V and 3 bases from J, the gap between germline ends came to 14 bases. Germline V gene data show CDR1 as SGHRS and CDR2 as YFSETQ. The CDR3 is made up of 14 amino acids. CDR3 in DNA: TGCGCCAGCAGCAGCCGGGGAGCGAACTACGAGCAGTACTTC. Protein: CASSSRGANYEQYF.

This clone was detected only a few times. The chain is built from TRBV13 and TRBJ1-2; TRBD1 agrees at 7 bases. The CDR3 runs to 14 residues. J lost 5 bases, V lost 5 bases, and 8 bases had no gene match. CDR1 PRHDT and CDR2 FYEKMQ come from the germline V gene (reference sequence). CDR3 nucleotide sequence: TGTGCCAGCAGCAATGACAGGGTTCCGTATGGCTACACCTTC. Translation: CASSNDRVPYGYTF. The variable domain in full, completed from reference TRBV13 and TRBJ1-2, reads AAGVIQSPRHLIKEKRETATLKCYPIPRHDTVYWYQQGPGQDPQFLISFYEKMQSDKGSIPDRFSAQQFSDYHSELNMSSLELGDSALYFCASSNDRVPYGYTFGSGTRLTVV.

The chain is built from TRBV10-2 and TRBJ2-7; 8 nucleotides align to TRBD1. The CDR3 consists of 13 residues. Germline assignment: CDR1 WSHSY and CDR2 SAAADI. J gave up 5 bases and V 4 bases, and 4 bases lay outside the gene matches. CDR3 nucleotides: TGCGCCAGCAGTGTTCAGGGGGCTCACGAGCAGTACTTC. As protein: CASSVQGAHEQYF.

This clone has only one observation. V is TRBV7-9 and J is TRBJ1-6; 8 nucleotides match TRBD1. This CDR3 has 17 residues. V shed 5 bases, J shed 9 bases, and the junction held 15 bases outside the gene matches. The germline V gene encodes CDR1 SEHNR and CDR2 FQNEAQ (reference sequence). The CDR3 nucleotides read TGTGCCAGCAGCCTGGACCTTTACGACAGGGGCGGTTCACCCCTCCACTTT. Amino acid sequence: CASSLDLYDRGGSPLHF.

The chain links TRBV9 to TRBJ2-2, with TRBD2 as a possible D gene (6 bases). The CDR3 totals 15 residues. V lost 0 bases, J lost 5 bases, and 11 bases lay in between. CDR1 SGDLS and CDR2 YYNGEE come from the germline V gene. The CDR3 sequence: CASSVGGGQTGELFF. The CDR3 DNA is TGTGCCAGCAGCGTAGGGGGAGGCCAGACCGGGGAGCTGTTTTTT.

The chain links TRBV19 to TRBJ1-2, with TRBD1 matching over 9 bases. The germline V gene has CDR1 LNHDA and CDR2 SQIVND (reference sequence). Germline trimming cut 7 bases from V and 5 bases from J; bases unmatched to any gene: 11. The CDR3 has 15 amino acids. CDR3 amino acids: CASTKGTGWGYGYTF. CDR3 DNA: TGTGCCAGTACTAAAGGGACAGGGTGGGGATATGGCTACACCTTC. Full variable domain (missing parts from reference TRBV19 and TRBJ1-2): DGGITQSPKYLFRKEGQNVTLSCEQNLNHDAMYWYRQDPGQGLRLIYYSQIVNDFQKGDIAEGYSVSREKKESFPLTVTSAQKNPTAFYLCASTKGTGWGYGYTFGSGTRLTVV.

V gene TRBV19 combines with J gene TRBJ1-2, with D hard to call. The CDR3 sequence is 12 residues long. Germline V gene sequence: CDR1 LNHDA, CDR2 SQIVND (reference sequence). With 5 bases removed from V and 1 base from J, the gap between germline ends came to 5 bases. CDR3 loop: CASSYSNYGYTF. DNA for the CDR3: TGTGCCAGTAGTTATAGTAACTATGGCTACACCTTC.

The genes are TRBV10-3 and TRBJ2-1; 9 bases match TRBD2. Germline CDR1 and CDR2: ENHRY and SYGVKD. The V gene end was trimmed by 6 bases and the J gene end by 5 bases; junction bases not matched to a gene: 8. This CDR3 contains 15 residues. This chain's CDR3 is CAISLAGESNNEQFF. Written as DNA, the CDR3 is TGTGCCATCAGCTTAGCGGGAGAGTCCAACAATGAGCAGTTCTTC.

The chain has TRBV18 and TRBJ1-1; D not certain. This CDR3 spans 11 amino acids. With 2 bases removed from V and 6 bases from J, the gap between germline ends came to 4 bases. CDR1 KGHSH and CDR2 LQKENI come from the germline V gene. CDR3 in amino acids: CASSPEAEAFF. Here the CDR3 DNA reads TGTGCCAGCTCACCAGAGGCTGAAGCTTTCTTT. Supplemented by reference TRBV18 and TRBJ1-1, the full variable domain reads NAGVMQNPRHLVRRRGQEARLRCSPMKGHSHVYWYRQLPEEGLKFMVYLQKENIIDESGMPKERFSAEFPKEGPSILRIQQVVRGDSAAYFCASSPEAEAFFGQGTRLTVV.

This chain joins TRBV2 and TRBJ2-7; D is possibly TRBD2 (6 bases). Trimming stripped 11 bases from V and 6 bases from J, with 11 bases between. The CDR3 is made up of 10 amino acids. Germline V gives CDR1 SNHLY, CDR2 FYNNEI. CDR3 sequence (DNA): TGTGCCCGGAAGGAGGGCGAGCAGTACTTC. Amino acids: CARKEGEQYF.

The chain is built from TRBV2 and TRBJ1-2; 9 nucleotides match TRBD1. This CDR3 region has 14 residues. Germline CDR1 SNHLY, CDR2 FYNNEI. V was pared by 10 bases and J by 4 bases, with 10 bases of the junction left unmatched. CDR3 loop: CATKGTGRGYGYTF. As DNA, the CDR3 is TGTGCCACCAAGGGGACAGGGCGGGGCTATGGCTACACCTTC.

V and J are TRBV6-5 and TRBJ1-2, with 8 bases aligning to TRBD1. This CDR3 is built from 15 residues. CDR1 and CDR2 from the germline V gene are MNHEY and SVGAGI. V was clipped by 7 bases and J by 4 bases; unmatched bases: 11. CDR3 sequence reads: CASKLSRQGSYGYTF. The CDR3 DNA reads TGTGCCAGCAAATTGTCGAGACAGGGGTCCTATGGCTACACCTTC.

The V and J genes are TRBV24-1 and TRBJ2-7; TRBD1 agrees at 7 bases. The V segment lost 5 bases and the J segment 5 bases; nucleotides outside the gene matches: 8. The length of the CDR3 is 14 residues. Germline CDR1 is KGHDR and CDR2 is SFDVKD. CDR3 nucleotides: TGTGCCACCAGTGCCGTAGGACAGGACCACGAGCAGTACTTC. Its translation is CATSAVGQDHEQYF.

V is TRBV5-1 and J is TRBJ1-3, with D possibly matching TRBD1 (5 bases). The CDR3 contains 15 residues. V was cut by 0 bases and J by 1 base, with 8 bases left in between. Germline CDR1 SGHRS, CDR2 YFSETQ. CDR3 residues: CASSLEAGSGNTIYF. The CDR3 nucleotides read TGCGCCAGCAGCTTGGAGGCAGGGTCTGGAAACACCATATATTTT.

The gene calls are TRBV12-3 or TRBV12-4 and TRBJ2-1; D is perhaps TRBD1 (5 bases). The length of the CDR3 is 13 residues. Trimming took off 7 bases at V and 4 bases at J, with 11 bases between the two ends. The CDR3 loop is CASKDSQYNEQFF. CDR3 DNA sequence: TGTGCCAGCAAAGACAGCCAGTACAATGAGCAGTTCTTC.

The rearrangement joins TRBV30 to TRBJ2-7; 8 positions match TRBD1. Germline V gene lookup returns CDR1 GTSNPN and CDR2 SVGIG (reference sequence). The CDR3 is 14 residues long. V dropped 3 bases and J dropped 1; count of bases not matched to a gene: 5. CDR3: CAWSRQGWSYEQYF. The CDR3 DNA reads TGTGCCTGGAGCCGACAGGGGTGGTCCTACGAGCAGTACTTC.

The rearrangement joins TRBV2 to TRBJ1-5; D is undetermined. CDR1 and CDR2 (germline): SNHLY, FYNNEI. V was trimmed by 4 bases and J by 2 bases, leaving 6 bases between them. The CDR3 runs 13 residues. The CDR3 here is CASSGAGNQPQHF. In nucleotides, the CDR3 is TGTGCCAGCAGTGGGGCAGGCAATCAGCCCCAGCATTTT.

The genes are TRBV5-1 and TRBJ2-3; 9 bases are shared with TRBD1. Trimming took 4 bases from V and 1 from J; bases not matched to a gene: 4. The length of the CDR3 is 15 residues. The V gene's germline CDR1 is SGHRS and CDR2 YFSETQ. The CDR3 sequence: CASSQRTGGTDTQYF. The CDR3 DNA follows: TGCGCCAGCAGCCAACGGACAGGGGGCACAGATACGCAGTATTTT. Full variable domain (outside the CDR3, taken from reference TRBV5-1 and TRBJ2-3): KAGVTQTPRYLIKTRGQQVTLSCSPISGHRSVSWYQQTPGQGLQFLFEYFSETQRNKGNFPGRFSGRQFSNSRSEMNVSTLELGDSALYLCASSQRTGGTDTQYFGPGTRLTVL.

The chain has TRBV7-9 and TRBJ1-3; D may be TRBD1 (5 bases). This CDR3 region has 16 residues. The germline V gene encodes CDR1 SEHNR and CDR2 FQNEAQ (reference sequence). V lost 7 bases to trimming and J lost 3 bases, with 19 bases between them. DNA for the CDR3: TGTGCCAGCACCAACTCAGGGAGGGGCAATGGAAACACCATATATTTT. The encoded protein is CASTNSGRGNGNTIYF.

This chain uses TRBV5-1 with TRBJ2-1; D may be TRBD2 (8 bases). Trimming pared 0 bases from V and 4 bases from J, leaving 14 bases between. CDR3 length equals 16 residues. Germline CDR1 reads SGHRS; CDR2 reads YFSETQ. The CDR3: CASSLEGASGYNEQFF. The CDR3 bases are TGCGCCAGCAGCTTGGAGGGGGCTAGCGGGTACAATGAGCAGTTCTTC.

This clone turned up a few times. The chain recombines TRBV11-3 with TRBJ1-1; possibly TRBD1 for D (5 bases). Germline CDR1 is SGHNT and CDR2 is YENEEA. The V gene lost 5 bases and the J gene lost 1 base, with 14 bases spanning the gap. The CDR3 length is 15 residues. CDR3 bases: TGTGCCAGCAGCCAAGGCCGCGACAGGAACACTGAAGCTTTCTTT. Its protein is CASSQGRDRNTEAFF.

The chain is built from TRBV5-1 and TRBJ2-1, with 11 nucleotides matching TRBD2. Trimming cost V 0 bases and J 9 bases; bases outside gene matches: 5. The CDR3 has 15 residues. Per germline, CDR1 SGHRS and CDR2 YFSETQ. The CDR3 DNA reads as TGCGCCAGCAGCTTGGGAACTAGCGGGAGCAGTGAGCAGTTCTTC. Encoded protein: CASSLGTSGSSEQFF.

The CDR3 loop is CASSLSGKGTQYF. The CDR3 nucleotides read TGTGCCAGCAGCTTGTCTGGGAAGGGGACGCAGTATTTT. This chain links TRBV5-8 with TRBJ2-3; D possibly corresponds to TRBD1 (5 bases). Per the germline V gene, CDR1 is SGHTS and CDR2 is YDEGEE. With 1 base removed from V and 9 bases from J, the gap between germline ends came to 12 bases. The CDR3 is made up of 13 amino acids.

The chain has TRBV7-9 and TRBJ2-7; D might be TRBD1 (7 bases). V was clipped by 6 bases and J by 4 bases, with 16 bases between them. The CDR3 loop spans 14 amino acids. Germline CDR1 is SEHNR and CDR2 is FQNEAQ (reference sequence). CDR3: CASSDRVGGYEQYF. CDR3 bases: TGTGCCAGCAGTGACAGGGTTGGAGGGTACGAGCAGTACTTC.